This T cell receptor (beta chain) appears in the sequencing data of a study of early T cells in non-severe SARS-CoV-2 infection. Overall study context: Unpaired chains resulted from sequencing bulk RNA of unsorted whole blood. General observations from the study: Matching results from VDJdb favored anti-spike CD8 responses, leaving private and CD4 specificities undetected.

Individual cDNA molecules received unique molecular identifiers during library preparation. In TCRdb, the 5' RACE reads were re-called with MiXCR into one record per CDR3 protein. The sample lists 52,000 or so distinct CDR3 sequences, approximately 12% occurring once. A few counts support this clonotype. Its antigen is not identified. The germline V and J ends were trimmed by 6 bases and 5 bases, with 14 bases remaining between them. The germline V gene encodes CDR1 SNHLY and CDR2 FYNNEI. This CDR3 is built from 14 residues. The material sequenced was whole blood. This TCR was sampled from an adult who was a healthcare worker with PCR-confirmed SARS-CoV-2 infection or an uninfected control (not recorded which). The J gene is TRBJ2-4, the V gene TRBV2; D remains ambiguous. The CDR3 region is CASRDWGPQNIQYF. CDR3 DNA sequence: TGTGCCAGCAGGGATTGGGGTCCCCAAAACATTCAGTACTTC.